A selection of T cell receptor beta chains follows, all from one sample in a study of blood T cell repertoires in COVID-19. The protocol was immunoSEQ multiplex PCR, while the TCRdb copy is restricted to in-frame clones and leaves out a portion. Of tens of thousands of clones listed, 88% are singletons. The sample was peripheral blood. Receptors originate from a man between 45 and 60 years old with active COVID-19. Both conserved end residues are part of each CDR3. A D gene is named only where the DNA matches it firmly. Clone size appears in some rows only: once, few, many, or a class for an expanded clone.

>TRBJ1-1|-|17|TRBD1|TRBV30
CAWSDRRRGRRDTEAFF
TGTGCCTGGAGTGATCGTCGCAGGGGGCGCAGGGACACTGAAGCTTTCTTT
>TRBJ1-1|-|11|-|TRBV7-9
CASSLVTEAFF
TGTGCCAGCAGCTTAGTAACTGAAGCTTTCTTT
>TRBJ2-1|-|14|TRBD1|TRBV4-1
CASSHPRQGAGQFF
TGCGCCAGCAGCCACCCCCGACAGGGGGCCGGGCAGTTCTTC
>TRBJ1-5|few|16|TRBD1|TRBV7-9
CASSLVSGQYNQPQHF
TGTGCCAGCAGCTTAGTTTCGGGACAGTACAATCAGCCCCAGCATTTT
>TRBJ2-2|-|14|TRBD1|TRBV30
CASPGTGFSGELFF
TGTGCCTCCCCCGGGACAGGGTTTTCAGGGGAGCTGTTTTTT
>TRBJ2-7|-|14|-|TRBV19
CASSSVGFVGSSYF
TGTGCCAGTAGTTCGGTCGGATTTGTAGGGAGTTCGTACTTC
>TRBJ2-1|-|17|TRBD2|TRBV7-2
CASRRGLAGGFDNEQFF
TGTGCCAGCAGGCGAGGACTAGCGGGAGGTTTCGACAATGAGCAGTTCTTC
>TRBJ1-6|-|15|TRBD1|TRBV27
CASRGSTGWDSPLHF
TGTGCCAGCAGGGGATCGACAGGGTGGGATTCACCCCTCCACTTT
>TRBJ2-2|-|15|TRBD1|TRBV11-3
CASSFQGAVTGELFF
TGTGCCAGCAGCTTTCAGGGGGCGGTCACCGGGGAGCTGTTTTTT
>TRBJ1-6|-|17|-|TRBV3-1/TRBV3-2
CASSQDPGGFEISPLHF
TGTGCCAGCAGCCAAGATCCGGGGGGCTTTGAAATTTCACCCCTCCACTTT
>TRBJ2-3|once|15|-|TRBV9
CASSVERHSTDTQYF
TGTGCCAGCAGCGTAGAAAGACACAGCACAGATACGCAGTATTTT
>TRBJ1-4|-|12|-|TRBV7-9
CASSSTTGKLFF
TGTGCCAGCAGCTCCACTACCGGAAAACTGTTTTTT
>TRBJ2-7|-|17|TRBD1|TRBV19
CASSSPRAVRQGDEQYF
TGTGCCAGTAGTAGCCCCAGGGCTGTGAGACAGGGGGACGAGCAGTACTTC
>TRBJ1-5|few|15|-|TRBV2
CASRGTQGSNQPQHF
TGTGCCAGCAGAGGGACTCAGGGAAGCAATCAGCCCCAGCATTTT
>TRBJ2-5|-|12|-|TRBV5-1
CASSYTQETQYF
TGCGCCAGCAGTTACACACAAGAGACCCAGTACTTC
>TRBJ1-2|-|15|-|TRBV19
CASSMWQGSNYGYTF
TGTGCCAGTAGTATGTGGCAGGGCTCTAACTATGGCTACACCTTC
>TRBJ1-4|-|14|TRBD1|TRBV28
CASKGQGANEKLFF
TGTGCCAGCAAGGGACAGGGGGCTAATGAAAAACTGTTTTTT
>TRBJ2-1|-|14|-|TRBV7-9
CASSRLGANNEQFF
TGTGCCAGCAGCAGACTAGGGGCGAACAATGAGCAGTTCTTC
>TRBJ2-1|once|17|TRBD1|TRBV4-3
CASSQRDLDRADNEQFF
TGCGCCAGCAGCCAAAGGGACCTGGACAGGGCGGACAATGAGCAGTTCTTC
>TRBJ2-1|-|15|TRBD2|TRBV7-2
CASSLSGISNNEQFF
TGTGCCAGCAGCTTGAGCGGGATAAGTAACAATGAGCAGTTCTTC
>TRBJ1-2|-|14|-|TRBV4-3
CASSPDTNPYGYTF
TGCGCCAGCAGCCCGGACACTAACCCCTATGGCTACACCTTC
>TRBJ1-1|once|16|TRBD1|TRBV11-2
CASTPGQGKTHTEAFF
TGTGCCAGCACCCCGGGACAGGGAAAGACGCACACTGAAGCTTTCTTT